These T cell receptor beta chains were read from a single sample in a study of T cell changes during pregnancy in multiple sclerosis. The assay was immunoSEQ multiplex PCR, and TCRdb's table has in-frame clones only and misses some. This sample has 69,000 or so clones, with almost 95% found just once. The material was peripheral blood, obtained in the third trimester of pregnancy. These receptors all come from a female donor in good health, enrolled as a control in a pregnancy study. The CDR3 runs from the conserved cysteine through the conserved F or W. The D gene is left open where the match is weak. Clone size is given for some rows only: seen once, a few or many times, or a class if the clone is expanded.

>-|TRBV11-2|TRBJ1-3|-
CASSFGGRGNTIYF
TGTGCCAGCAGCTTTGGTGGCAGGGGAAACACCATATATTTT
>-|TRBV29-1|TRBJ2-7|-
CSVDGRDSYEQYF
TGCAGCGTTGACGGGCGGGACTCCTACGAGCAGTACTTC
>-|TRBV4-1|TRBJ1-1|-
CASSHRTDNEAFF
TGCGCCAGCAGCCATCGGACTGATAATGAAGCTTTCTTT
>-|TRBV7-2|TRBJ2-5|-
CASSLRSGQETQYF
TGTGCCAGCAGCTTACGGTCGGGCCAAGAGACCCAGTACTTC
>TRBD2|TRBV6-5|TRBJ2-1|-
CASSFRPGLVAAEQFF
TGTGCCAGCAGTTTCAGACCGGGACTAGTGGCCGCTGAGCAGTTCTTC
>-|TRBV19|TRBJ1-2|-
CASRTGWGNGYTF
TGTGCCAGTAGGACAGGATGGGGGAATGGCTACACCTTC
>-|TRBV7-2|TRBJ1-2|-
CASSRSGTGGYGYTF
TGTGCCAGCAGCCGTTCCGGGACCGGAGGGTATGGCTACACCTTC
>TRBD1|TRBV2|TRBJ1-5|-
CASSMTGARPQHF
TGTGCCAGCAGTATGACAGGGGCTCGGCCCCAGCATTTT
>TRBD1|TRBV11-2|TRBJ2-3|-
CASSFQGDADTQYF
TGTGCCAGCAGCTTTCAGGGGGACGCAGATACGCAGTATTTT
>TRBD1|TRBV6-6|TRBJ2-7|-
CASSFARDRDSYEQYF
TGTGCCAGCAGTTTCGCCCGGGACAGGGATTCTTACGAGCAGTACTTC
>-|TRBV18|TRBJ2-1|-
CASSPIQSSYNEQFF
TGTGCCAGCTCACCAATACAAAGCTCCTACAATGAGCAGTTCTTC
>TRBD2|TRBV29-1|TRBJ2-7|-
CSVVLAGYLDEQYF
TGCAGCGTTGTCCTAGCGGGATACCTCGACGAGCAGTACTTC
>TRBD1|TRBV5-1|TRBJ2-7|-
CASSLGQGAPYYEQYF
TGCGCCAGCAGCTTGGGACAGGGGGCGCCTTACTACGAGCAGTACTTC
>TRBD2|TRBV7-3|TRBJ2-2|-
CASSLMGTSGRGTGELFF
TGTGCCAGCAGCTTAATGGGGACTAGCGGGAGAGGGACCGGGGAGCTGTTTTTT
>-|TRBV19|TRBJ2-5|-
CASRGSQQVGETQYF
TGTGCCAGTAGGGGGAGCCAGCAGGTCGGAGAGACCCAGTACTTC
>-|TRBV14|TRBJ1-3|few
CASSQFQGSASGNTIYF
TGTGCCAGCAGCCAGTTCCAGGGGTCTGCCTCTGGAAACACCATATATTTT
>-|TRBV6-5|TRBJ2-1|-
CASSLRTSYNEQFF
TGTGCCAGCAGCCTACGGACATCCTATAATGAGCAGTTCTTC
>-|TRBV10-3|TRBJ2-7|-
CAAREGAGLEQYF
TGTGCCGCCCGGGAGGGGGCGGGTCTCGAGCAGTACTTC
>TRBD1|TRBV15|TRBJ2-5|-
CATSREDRKETQYF
TGTGCCACCAGCAGAGAGGACAGGAAAGAGACCCAGTACTTC
>TRBD1|TRBV9|TRBJ1-3|-
CASSVEGQGFSGNTIYF
TGTGCCAGCAGCGTAGAGGGACAGGGCTTCTCTGGAAACACCATATATTTT
>TRBD1|TRBV11-2|TRBJ1-2|-
CASSLMGTGGRGYTF
TGTGCCAGCAGCTTAATGGGGACAGGGGGCCGAGGCTACACCTTC
>-|TRBV29-1|TRBJ1-1|-
CSVEDSTGAAKEAFF
TGCAGCGTTGAGGACAGTACAGGAGCCGCTAAGGAAGCTTTCTTT
>TRBD1|TRBV9|TRBJ1-6|-
CASSPRDRNSPLHF
TGTGCCAGCAGCCCCCGGGACAGAAATTCACCCCTCCACTTT
>TRBD1|TRBV7-2|TRBJ1-2|-
CASSFSGQDGYTF
TGTGCCAGCAGCTTTTCAGGACAGGATGGCTACACCTTC
>TRBD2|TRBV9|TRBJ2-2|-
CASSATTSGKGELFF
TGTGCCAGCAGCGCTACGACTAGCGGGAAAGGGGAGCTGTTTTTT
>-|TRBV11-2|TRBJ2-7|-
CASSREVGILYEQYF
TGTGCCAGCAGTAGGGAGGTAGGGATTTTATACGAGCAGTACTTC
>TRBD1|TRBV6-5|TRBJ2-3|once
CASSRTGGRDTQYF
TGTGCCAGCAGCCGAACAGGGGGGAGAGATACGCAGTATTTT
>TRBD2|TRBV11-2|TRBJ2-7|-
CASSFVGSSGSYEQYF
TGTGCCAGCAGCTTCGTAGGTTCTAGCGGGAGCTACGAGCAGTACTTC
>-|TRBV30|TRBJ2-7|-
CAWRKRHEQYF
TGTGCCTGGAGAAAGCGACACGAGCAGTACTTC
>TRBD2|TRBV7-2|TRBJ2-7|-
CASSFKGTSGYEQYF
TGTGCCAGCAGCTTTAAAGGGACTAGCGGCTACGAGCAGTACTTC
>TRBD1|TRBV7-9|TRBJ2-5|-
CASSPRTGGHLGETQYF
TGTGCCAGCAGCCCCAGGACAGGGGGGCACCTTGGGGAGACCCAGTACTTC
>TRBD2|TRBV5-1|TRBJ2-1|-
CASSLSGGANEQFF
TGCGCCAGCAGCCTTAGCGGGGGGGCAAATGAGCAGTTCTTC
>TRBD1|TRBV29-1|TRBJ1-2|-
CSAWDSPNYGYTF
TGCAGCGCCTGGGACAGCCCTAACTATGGCTACACCTTC
>-|TRBV7-7|TRBJ2-3|-
CASSQLPGHSTDTQYF
TGTGCTAGCAGTCAGCTACCGGGTCATAGCACAGATACGCAGTATTTT
>-|TRBV18|TRBJ2-2|-
CASSPQAQGARTEELFF
TGTGCCAGCTCACCACAGGCCCAAGGGGCAAGGACCGAGGAGCTGTTTTTT
>-|TRBV11-3|TRBJ2-7|-
CARPPRNLRCEQYF
TGTGCCAGGCCACCGCGGAACCTACGATGTGAGCAGTACTTC
>TRBD1|TRBV5-1|TRBJ2-7|-
CASSTGTGGSEQYF
TGCGCCAGCAGCACCGGGACAGGGGGTTCCGAGCAGTACTTC
>-|TRBV6-5|TRBJ2-1|-
CASSYRGYYNEQFF
TGTGCCAGCAGTTACAGGGGCTACTACAATGAGCAGTTCTTC
>TRBD1|TRBV27|TRBJ2-1|-
CASRTTGGVRNEQFF
TGTGCCAGCAGGACTACAGGGGGCGTTAGGAATGAGCAGTTCTTC
>TRBD1|TRBV2|TRBJ1-6|-
CASQGDGSPLHF
TGTGCCAGCCAGGGGGACGGTTCACCCCTCCACTTT
>-|TRBV29-1|TRBJ1-2|few
CSVEEITGSDGYTF
TGCAGCGTTGAAGAAATAACAGGTTCTGACGGCTACACCTTC
>-|TRBV10-1|TRBJ2-7|-
CASLISVGRNEQYF
TGCGCCAGCCTCATTTCGGTGGGGCGAAACGAGCAGTACTTC
>-|TRBV7-9|TRBJ2-7|few
CASTATGNSHEQYF
TGTGCCAGTACAGCAACAGGGAATTCCCACGAGCAGTACTTC
>TRBD1|TRBV7-8|TRBJ1-1|-
CASSLALTGGFGAFF
TGTGCCAGCAGCTTAGCGCTGACAGGGGGCTTTGGAGCTTTCTTT
>TRBD2|TRBV2|TRBJ2-3|-
CASSGPGGGTDTQYF
TGTGCCAGCAGTGGTCCGGGGGGAGGGACAGATACGCAGTATTTT
>TRBD2|TRBV6-5|TRBJ2-1|-
CASSSLGLGFDEQFF
TGTGCCAGCAGTTCCCTGGGACTAGGGTTCGATGAGCAGTTCTTC
>-|TRBV6-6|TRBJ1-2|-
CASSYADSPYGYTF
TGTGCCAGCAGTTACGCGGACAGCCCCTATGGCTACACCTTC
>TRBD1|TRBV19|TRBJ1-2|-
CASSIVQGDGYTF
TGTGCCAGTAGTATAGTCCAGGGGGATGGCTACACCTTC